The T cell receptor beta chain described here comes from a study of OX40 agonist ivuxolimab in advanced cancers. The wider study: Dose-escalation patients suffered from hepatocellular carcinoma, melanoma, renal cell or head and neck cancer.

To note about this clone: Its cognate antigen is unknown.

Generated by immunoSEQ multiplex PCR, the TCRdb table keeps only in-frame clones and is missing some. Of tens of thousands of clones in the sample, 75% to 95% were seen once. Per germline, CDR1 SGHRS and CDR2 YFSETQ. V gave up 3 bases and J gave up 4 bases, with 14 bases separating them. The CDR3 covers 15 residues. Exclusion of a patient followed from autoimmune disease history or systemic immunosuppression. Study-wide results and limits: Antigen targets of the expanded peripheral T cells went undetermined.

The sample here was CD4+ or CD8+ T cells sorted from blood, taken in a trial of the OX40 agonist ivuxolimab. This clonotype was sampled from an adult with an advanced solid tumor such as melanoma, head and neck, liver or kidney cancer. The chain is built from TRBV5-1 and TRBJ2-1; D possibly corresponds to TRBD2 (6 bases). This CDR3 is CASSSGLSDYNEQFF. CDR3 in DNA: TGCGCCAGCAGCTCAGGACTAAGCGATTACAATGAGCAGTTCTTC.